The T cell receptor beta chain described here comes from a study of shared clonotypes between healthy human individuals. Study-level information: With ages of 18 to 49, the donors were two women and a few men.

TCRdb's copy holds only in-frame clones and misses some; the assay was immunoSEQ multiplex PCR. The sample shows just over 2,000,000 clones, about 95% of them seen only once. The V gene lost 4 bases and the J gene lost 10 bases, with 26 bases spanning the gap. This CDR3 spans 16 amino acids. In germline, CDR1 is SGDLS, CDR2 YYNGEE. Comment on this clone: Its target is unknown.

Study-wide findings and caveats: Clonotype sharing among donors likely depends on sequencing depth. Compared with memory subsets, naive subsets generally had larger estimated richness.

CD45RO-negative cells were positively selected for CCR7, leaving out terminally differentiated effector memory CD45RA+ cells. The receptor was derived from a young man in good health. The chain recombines TRBV9 with TRBJ1-1, with D maybe TRBD1 (5 bases). The material sequenced was naive CD8+ T cells sorted from blood. CDR3 protein: CASSPSGTPVGFGAFF. The CDR3 coding sequence is TGTGCCAGCAGCCCCTCAGGGACGCCGGTTGGTTTTGGAGCTTTCTTT.